The 15 T cell receptor beta chains below come from one sample, sequenced in a study of post-analysis software for immune sequencing data (dated by TCRdb to between 2014 and 2017). Broad study findings and their caveats: Significantly higher frequencies in patients than in controls were found for about 5 TRBV segments, including TRBV5-6, TRBV5-1 and TRBV20-1.

These TCRs' antigens remain unknown. The library was built by means of PCR. Sequencing was carried out with an Illumina HiSeq 2500. To reduce PCR and sequencing biases, unique molecular identifiers were built into the TCR beta cDNA libraries. TCRdb reworked the public reads: Q25 trimming with fastp, MiXCR clone assembly, productive beta chains retained. Each CDR3 protein appears once, grouped with its most common genes and DNA. The sample data list around 700,000 distinct CDR3 sequences, and 55% to 60% of these were observed just once. The ten largest clones represent approximately 11% of the sample. Specimen: blood. These receptors all stem from a girl aged 2 to 9 with multiple sclerosis.

The rearrangement uses TRBV11-2 and TRBJ2-6; D gene unclear. The CDR3 extends over 14 amino acids. Germline V gene lookup returns CDR1 SGHAT and CDR2 FQNNGV. V was shortened by 2 bases and J by 4 bases, with 6 bases between the two germline ends. CDR3 sequence (DNA): TGTGCCAGCAGCTTATCCCCGGGGGCCAACGTCCTGACTTTC. This sequence encodes CASSLSPGANVLTF.

Points on this clonotype: The conserved phenylalanine or tryptophan is not found at the CDR3 terminus, so this likely reflects a read error. The chain couples TRBV28 to TRBJ2-1, with 12 bases identical to TRBD2. Germline CDR1 is MDHEN and CDR2 is SYDVKM. This CDR3 comprises 16 residues. The junction had 9 bases not matched to a gene; V was cut back by 5 bases and J by 7 bases. The CDR3 sequence is CASSLPTSGSWNEQFY. The CDR3 nucleotides read TGTGCCAGCAGTCTCCCGACTAGCGGGAGTTGGAATGAGCAGTTCTAC.

The rearrangement joins TRBV18 to TRBJ2-1; the match to TRBD2 covers 8 bases. The germline V gene has CDR1 KGHSH and CDR2 LQKENI. This CDR3 is built from 15 residues. The trim removed 3 bases at V and 7 bases at J, leaving 8 bases unmatched. In DNA form, the CDR3 reads TGTGCCAGCTCACCTTCCGGGGGGGATAGGAATGAGCAGTTCTTC. Its protein product is CASSPSGGDRNEQFF.

J is TRBJ1-1 and V is TRBV29-1; weak D call: TRBD1 (5 bases). Trimming stripped 8 bases from V and 5 bases from J, with 15 bases between. Germline V gives CDR1 SQVTM, CDR2 ANQGSEA. The CDR3 contains 12 residues. CDR3 sequence: CSTRGGVTEAFF. CDR3 in DNA: TGCAGCACCCGGGGCGGTGTAACTGAAGCTTTCTTT.

The CDR3, as DNA: TGTGCCAGCAGCTTAGATCCAACAAACGGCTACACCTTC. Translating gives CASSLDPTNGYTF. J is TRBJ1-2 and V is TRBV7-9; D is ambiguous. Germline V CDR1 and CDR2: SEHNR, FQNEAQ (reference sequence). The CDR3 runs 13 residues. V lost 1 base and J lost 8, with 11 bases in between.

The chain combines TRBV7-2 with TRBJ2-7, with 12 nucleotides matching TRBD1. The V and J ends lost 3 bases and 5 bases, in that order; junction bases with no gene match: 8. The germline gives CDR1 SGHTA, CDR2 FQGNSA. The CDR3 extends over 16 amino acids. CDR3 sequence: CASSLGPGTGGHEQYF. In nucleotides, the CDR3 is TGTGCCAGCAGCTTGGGCCCCGGGACAGGGGGCCACGAGCAGTACTTC. Full variable domain (missing parts from reference TRBV7-2 and TRBJ2-7): GAGVSQSPSNKVTEKGKDVELRCDPISGHTALYWYRQSLGQGLEFLIYFQGNSAPDKSGLPSDRFSAERTGGSVSTLTIQRTQQEDSAVYLCASSLGPGTGGHEQYFGPGTRLTVT.

The rearrangement joins TRBV11-2 to TRBJ2-6; D not certain. The CDR3 sequence is 16 residues long. Germline V lookup: CDR1 SGHAT, CDR2 FQNNGV. V was cut by 1 base and J by 9 bases, with 16 bases left in between. This CDR3 is CASSLGVLSPLNVLTF. The CDR3 DNA reads as TGTGCCAGCAGCTTAGGGGTTCTCTCTCCCCTCAACGTCCTGACTTTC.

This clonotype was recorded a few times. The rearrangement links TRBV29-1 to TRBJ2-7; maybe TRBD1 (5 bases). V lost 4 bases and J lost 2, with 9 bases in between. This CDR3 spans 12 amino acids. The germline V gene has CDR1 SQVTM and CDR2 ANQGSEA. In DNA, the CDR3 is TGCAGCGTTGTAGGGGATACCTACGAGCAGTACTTC. This encodes CSVVGDTYEQYF.

The V gene is TRBV7-2, the J gene TRBJ2-2; TRBD1 is a possible D gene (6 bases). Germline V gives CDR1 SGHTA, CDR2 FQGNSA. The CDR3 sequence is 15 residues long. V was trimmed by 1 base and J by 7 bases, leaving 13 bases between them. CDR3 sequence (DNA): TGTGCCAGCAGCTTAGAGGGACAAAGTTTCGGGGAGCTGTTTTTT. Protein sequence: CASSLEGQSFGELFF.

This clonotype appeared a few times. The chain combines TRBV5-1 with TRBJ2-7; D may correspond to TRBD1 or TRBD2 (6 bases each). V shed 4 bases and J shed 0 bases, with 11 bases lying between them. There are 14 residues in the CDR3. Germline CDR1 and CDR2: SGHRS and YFSETQ. The CDR3 DNA is TGCGCCAGCAGCCAGGGGACTTTCTCCTACGAGCAGTACTTC. It yields the protein CASSQGTFSYEQYF.

This clonotype has just a few counts. The chain uses TRBV10-3 and TRBJ2-7; 10 bases align to TRBD1. This CDR3 contains 15 residues. J was trimmed by 0 bases and V by 9 bases; bases with no gene match: 8. Germline V gene lookup returns CDR1 ENHRY and CDR2 SYGVKD. The CDR3 protein is CAMMLGTGVSYEQYF. Here the CDR3 DNA reads TGTGCCATGATGTTAGGGACAGGGGTCTCCTACGAGCAGTACTTC.

This clonotype was seen more than once but under ten times. The chain joins TRBV20-1 to TRBJ2-5, with TRBD1 matching over 9 bases. Trimming took 2 bases from V and 5 from J; bases not matched to a gene: 9. The germline CDR1 and CDR2 sequences are DFQATT and SNEGSKA (reference sequence). The CDR3 has 15 amino acids. The CDR3 reads CSARPNIDRGETQYF. The CDR3 DNA sequence: TGCAGTGCTAGACCTAATATTGACAGGGGGGAGACCCAGTACTTC.

The chain has TRBV19 and TRBJ1-4; D is possibly TRBD1 (5 bases). The ends were cut back, 6 bases at V and 7 bases at J, with 15 bases in the middle. The germline V gene encodes CDR1 LNHDA and CDR2 SQIVND (reference sequence). CDR3 length equals 14 residues. CDR3 region: CASRTLGAGEKLFF. In DNA, the CDR3 is TGTGCCAGTAGGACCCTAGGGGCCGGTGAAAAACTGTTTTTT.

This clonotype occurred a few times. The J gene is TRBJ1-2, the V gene TRBV4-3; D is unclear. The V end was cut by 0 bases, the J end by 5 bases, with 13 bases between. CDR3 length: 15 residues. Germline-derived CDR1 and CDR2 are LGHNA and YSLEER. CDR3 nucleotide sequence: TGCGCCAGCAGCCAAGATCGTAGAAAAGAGTATGGCTACACCTTC. Its protein product is CASSQDRRKEYGYTF.

This chain uses TRBV20-1 with TRBJ1-1, with D unclear. CDR1 is DFQATT, CDR2 SNEGSKA, per germline (reference sequence). The V end lost 6 bases, the J end lost 6 bases, and 17 bases lay between the germline ends. The CDR3 is 13 residues long. The CDR3 DNA follows: TGCAGTGCACCCTTAGAGGCGCAGTCTGAAGCTTTCTTT. Protein product: CSAPLEAQSEAFF.